Listed below are T cell receptor beta chains from one sample, sequenced in a study of identical twins. Each CDR3 protein gets one entry after TCRdb re-called the 5' RACE reads with MiXCR. The table shows 250,000 to 300,000 distinct CDR3 sequences, with roughly 8.7% occurring only once. These data are also associated with another study on yellow fever vaccine responses in identical twins.

The source material was CD8+ T cells sorted from blood. These TCRs come from a woman aged 18-29 years in good health. Both conserved end residues are part of each CDR3. The order of the fields is V gene, clone size, D gene, J gene, CDR3 DNA, CDR3 protein. A D gene is named only where the DNA matches it firmly. Rows may omit the clone size; those that give it use once, few, many or a size class.

v_gene: TRBV7-9; abundance: few; d_gene: NA; j_gene: TRBJ1-1; CDR3nt: TGTGCCAGCAGCTTATTAATCACACCTATTCTCACTGCTGAAGCTTTCTTT; CDR3aa: CASSLLITPILTAEAFF
v_gene: TRBV25-1; abundance: many; d_gene: NA; j_gene: TRBJ1-4; CDR3nt: TGTGCCAGCAGTGAATTAGCCCTGGACATCGAAAAACTGTTTTTT; CDR3aa: CASSELALDIEKLFF
v_gene: TRBV7-3; abundance: many; d_gene: TRBD1; j_gene: TRBJ2-4; CDR3nt: TGTGCCAGCAGCTTAGGGGACAGGGAGAACATTCAGTACTTC; CDR3aa: CASSLGDRENIQYF
v_gene: TRBV4-3; abundance: NA; d_gene: TRBD2; j_gene: TRBJ2-7; CDR3nt: TGCGCCAGCAGCCTGTCTCTAGCGGGAAACGTCGACGAGCAGTACTTC; CDR3aa: CASSLSLAGNVDEQYF
v_gene: TRBV7-6; abundance: few; d_gene: NA; j_gene: TRBJ1-1; CDR3nt: TGTGCCAGCACCGCAATGAACACTGAAGCTTTCTTT; CDR3aa: CASTAMNTEAFF
v_gene: TRBV4-2; abundance: NA; d_gene: NA; j_gene: TRBJ1-4; CDR3nt: TGTGCCAGCAGCCAAGTCCAGCTTAATGAAAAACTGTTTTTT; CDR3aa: CASSQVQLNEKLFF
v_gene: TRBV10-2; abundance: NA; d_gene: NA; j_gene: TRBJ1-1; CDR3nt: TGCGCCAGCACCGACGGGAACACTGAAGCTTTCTTT; CDR3aa: CASTDGNTEAFF
v_gene: TRBV3-1; abundance: NA; d_gene: NA; j_gene: TRBJ2-6; CDR3nt: TGTGCCAGCAGCTGGGGAGTAGTCTCTGGGGCCAACGTCCTGACTTTC; CDR3aa: CASSWGVVSGANVLTF
v_gene: TRBV5-1; abundance: many; d_gene: NA; j_gene: TRBJ2-1; CDR3nt: TGCGCCAGCAGCTCCGTAGGCTCCTACAATGAGCAGTTCTTC; CDR3aa: CASSSVGSYNEQFF
v_gene: TRBV9; abundance: few; d_gene: NA; j_gene: TRBJ1-1; CDR3nt: TGTGCCAGCAGCTTCACTCCGGGGGAGAACACTGAAGCTTTCTTT; CDR3aa: CASSFTPGENTEAFF
v_gene: TRBV10-3; abundance: many; d_gene: TRBD2; j_gene: TRBJ2-1; CDR3nt: TGTGCCATCAGTGAGGCTTTTCTGGGAGGGACCAACTTC; CDR3aa: CAISEAFLGGTNF
v_gene: TRBV20-1; abundance: many; d_gene: TRBD1; j_gene: TRBJ2-7; CDR3nt: TGCAGTGCTAGAGAACCCTCCGGGACAGGGGACGAGCAGTACTTC; CDR3aa: CSAREPSGTGDEQYF
v_gene: TRBV12-3/TRBV12-4; abundance: many; d_gene: NA; j_gene: TRBJ2-1; CDR3nt: TGTGCCAGCAGCGACTACTACAATGAGCAGTTCTTC; CDR3aa: CASSDYYNEQFF
v_gene: TRBV5-6; abundance: NA; d_gene: TRBD2; j_gene: TRBJ2-2; CDR3nt: TGTGCCAGCAGCTTTTGGGGAGGGGCCGGGGAGCTGTTTTTT; CDR3aa: CASSFWGGAGELFF
v_gene: TRBV4-3; abundance: NA; d_gene: TRBD2; j_gene: TRBJ2-7; CDR3nt: TGCGCCAGCAGCCAAGTAGCGGGAGGCGCCTACGAGCAGTACTTC; CDR3aa: CASSQVAGGAYEQYF
v_gene: TRBV19; abundance: NA; d_gene: TRBD2; j_gene: TRBJ2-3; CDR3nt: TGTGCCAGTAGTATTTCTAGCGGGGGAACAGATACGCAGTATTTT; CDR3aa: CASSISSGGTDTQYF
v_gene: TRBV29-1; abundance: many; d_gene: TRBD2; j_gene: TRBJ2-5; CDR3nt: TGCAGCGTTGAATCTAGCGGAGAGACCCAGTACTTC; CDR3aa: CSVESSGETQYF
v_gene: TRBV6-1; abundance: NA; d_gene: TRBD1; j_gene: TRBJ1-1; CDR3nt: TGTGCCAGCAGTGAATTCGACAGGGCGGGTCGTAACACTGAAGCTTTCTTT; CDR3aa: CASSEFDRAGRNTEAFF
v_gene: TRBV7-9; abundance: NA; d_gene: TRBD1; j_gene: TRBJ2-3; CDR3nt: TGTGCCAGCAGCTTAGCAGAGGACAGGGGGTTTGCAGATACGCAGTATTTT; CDR3aa: CASSLAEDRGFADTQYF
v_gene: TRBV4-3; abundance: many; d_gene: NA; j_gene: TRBJ2-7; CDR3nt: TGCGCCAGCAGCCAAGATCGGTCCAGGGTCCACGAGCAGTACTTC; CDR3aa: CASSQDRSRVHEQYF
v_gene: TRBV5-1; abundance: NA; d_gene: NA; j_gene: TRBJ2-3; CDR3nt: TGCGCCAGCAGCTTGCGTCTAGGGACAGATACGCAGTATTTT; CDR3aa: CASSLRLGTDTQYF
v_gene: TRBV7-2; abundance: many; d_gene: NA; j_gene: TRBJ1-1; CDR3nt: TGTGCCAGCAGCTTCGAAGATAACACTGAAGCTTTCTTT; CDR3aa: CASSFEDNTEAFF
v_gene: TRBV7-3; abundance: NA; d_gene: TRBD2; j_gene: TRBJ2-3; CDR3nt: TGTGCCAGCAGCTTCACTGATTACGGACTAGCGGGGTCAAGGCGGGTGAGGGATACGCAGTATTTT; CDR3aa: CASSFTDYGLAGSRRVRDTQYF
v_gene: TRBV6-1; abundance: NA; d_gene: TRBD1; j_gene: TRBJ2-5; CDR3nt: TGTGCCAGCAGCGCCGGGACAGGGGGAGAGACCCAGTACTTC; CDR3aa: CASSAGTGGETQYF
v_gene: TRBV11-2; abundance: few; d_gene: NA; j_gene: TRBJ2-5; CDR3nt: TGTGCCAGCAGCTTAGATCAGGCGCAGGGGGAGACCCAGTACTTC; CDR3aa: CASSLDQAQGETQYF
v_gene: TRBV24-1; abundance: few; d_gene: TRBD1; j_gene: TRBJ2-3; CDR3nt: TGTGCCACCAGTGATTTGACAGGGGCATATACGCAGTATTTT; CDR3aa: CATSDLTGAYTQYF
v_gene: TRBV23-1; abundance: NA; d_gene: TRBD1; j_gene: TRBJ1-4; CDR3nt: TGCGCCAGCAGTCAATCGTGGAGGGGGCGCCGGCAAAGTGAAAAACTGTTTTTT; CDR3aa: CASSQSWRGRRQSEKLFF
v_gene: TRBV6-4; abundance: few; d_gene: NA; j_gene: TRBJ1-3; CDR3nt: TGTGCCAGCAGTGTTTCCAGGTCCCCCTCCTCTGGAAACACCATATATTTT; CDR3aa: CASSVSRSPSSGNTIYF
v_gene: TRBV20-1; abundance: few; d_gene: TRBD2; j_gene: TRBJ2-1; CDR3nt: TGCAGTGCTAGAGATCTCTGGCTAGCGGGGAGTAGTGAGCAGTTCTTC; CDR3aa: CSARDLWLAGSSEQFF
v_gene: TRBV4-1; abundance: NA; d_gene: TRBD1; j_gene: TRBJ1-4; CDR3nt: TGCGCCAGCAGCCAGGACTCTCCGCGACAGGGAGAAAAACTGTTTTTT; CDR3aa: CASSQDSPRQGEKLFF
v_gene: TRBV3-1; abundance: NA; d_gene: TRBD1; j_gene: TRBJ1-6; CDR3nt: TGTGCCAGCAGCCAGGGCTTGGCGACAGGGCCGGGTTCACCCCTCCACTTT; CDR3aa: CASSQGLATGPGSPLHF
v_gene: TRBV27; abundance: few; d_gene: TRBD1; j_gene: TRBJ2-7; CDR3nt: TGTGCCAGCAGTTATGGGCAGGGGGTGTACGAGCAGTACTTC; CDR3aa: CASSYGQGVYEQYF
v_gene: TRBV24-1; abundance: NA; d_gene: TRBD2; j_gene: TRBJ2-1; CDR3nt: TGTGCCACCAGTGAGGAAGCGGGGAGCTCCTACAATGAGCAGTTCTTC; CDR3aa: CATSEEAGSSYNEQFF
v_gene: TRBV12-3/TRBV12-4; abundance: many; d_gene: NA; j_gene: TRBJ2-4; CDR3nt: TGTGCCAGCAATAGTGGGCAAGCCAAAAACATTCAGTACTTC; CDR3aa: CASNSGQAKNIQYF
v_gene: TRBV4-1; abundance: NA; d_gene: TRBD1; j_gene: TRBJ2-7; CDR3nt: TGCGCCAGCAGACTATCCGGGACAGAATCCTACGAGCAGTACTTC; CDR3aa: CASRLSGTESYEQYF
v_gene: TRBV2; abundance: NA; d_gene: NA; j_gene: TRBJ2-3; CDR3nt: TGTGCCAGCAGTGAAATGGCGGTTAGCACAGATACGCAGTATTTT; CDR3aa: CASSEMAVSTDTQYF
v_gene: TRBV6-2/TRBV6-3; abundance: few; d_gene: TRBD2; j_gene: TRBJ2-7; CDR3nt: TGTGCCAGCAGTTCCACCCGGACTAGACGGGCCTACGAGCAGTACTTC; CDR3aa: CASSSTRTRRAYEQYF
v_gene: TRBV21-1; abundance: few; d_gene: NA; j_gene: TRBJ1-1; CDR3nt: TGTGCCAGCAGCAAGGTCCTTGGCACTGAAGCTTTCTTT; CDR3aa: CASSKVLGTEAFF
v_gene: TRBV12-3/TRBV12-4; abundance: NA; d_gene: TRBD2; j_gene: TRBJ2-3; CDR3nt: TGTGCCAGCAGTCGGGGGGTAGGCACAGATACGCAGTATTTT; CDR3aa: CASSRGVGTDTQYF